These T cell receptor beta chains were read from a single sample in a study of cytomegalovirus exposure and HLA in healthy donors. Profiling relied on immunoSEQ multiplex PCR, and the TCRdb table lists in-frame clones only, not all of them. The data contain approximately 100,000 clones, 88% of them seen just once; the ten biggest clones take up around 1.7%. Sequences were obtained from PBMCs. These receptors came from a woman aged 18 to 35 in good health and CMV-seropositive. Both conserved end residues are part of each CDR3. D genes are given only for firm matches. Part of the rows lack a size; the others show once, few, many or a class for expanded clones.

>TRBV27|once|TRBJ2-7|TRBD1|16
CASSFRKRQGPHEQYF
TGTGCCAGCAGTTTTCGAAAAAGACAGGGACCCCACGAGCAGTACTTC
>TRBV5-1|NA|TRBJ1-2|NA|15
CASSIQEPTNYGYTF
TGCGCCAGCAGCATACAGGAACCAACTAACTATGGCTACACCTTC
>TRBV27|NA|TRBJ1-2|NA|13
CAALRGGLYGYTF
TGTGCCGCCCTTAGAGGGGGTCTCTATGGCTACACCTTC
>TRBV5-4|NA|TRBJ1-5|NA|13
CASSRGKNQPQHF
TGTGCCAGCAGTCGCGGAAAGAATCAGCCCCAGCATTTT
>TRBV10-3|NA|TRBJ1-1|TRBD1|15
CAISGTGGMNTEAFF
TGTGCCATCAGTGGGACAGGGGGAATGAACACTGAAGCTTTCTTT
>TRBV4-3|once|TRBJ2-3|NA|13
CASSPELGDTQYF
TGCGCCAGCAGCCCGGAGTTGGGTGATACGCAGTATTTT
>TRBV7-9|NA|TRBJ1-1|TRBD1|15
CASSLGQGADTEAFF
TGTGCCAGCAGCCTGGGACAGGGGGCAGACACTGAAGCTTTCTTT
>TRBV4-1|NA|TRBJ2-5|NA|15
CASSQKLRTEETQYF
TGCGCCAGCAGCCAAAAGTTGCGGACAGAAGAGACCCAGTACTTC
>TRBV5-6|NA|TRBJ1-5|NA|15
CASSSGGVSNQPQHF
TGTGCCAGCAGCTCGGGGGGGGTTAGCAATCAGCCCCAGCATTTT
>TRBV5-6|NA|TRBJ2-7|NA|15
CASSLAGADSYEQYF
TGTGCCAGCAGCTTGGCGGGTGCGGATTCCTACGAGCAGTACTTC
>TRBV28|few|TRBJ2-5|NA|15
CASAPPGGGQETQYF
TGTGCCAGCGCCCCGCCAGGTGGGGGGCAAGAGACCCAGTACTTC
>TRBV9|NA|TRBJ2-7|TRBD1|14
CASSAGTGDYEQYF
TGTGCCAGCAGCGCCGGGACAGGTGACTACGAGCAGTACTTC
>TRBV28|NA|TRBJ2-7|NA|15
CASSLRQGYSYEQYF
TGTGCCAGCAGTTTAAGGCAGGGCTACTCCTACGAGCAGTACTTC
>TRBV19|NA|TRBJ1-6|NA|16
CASSNGRSSYNSPLHF
TGTGCCAGTAGTAACGGAAGGAGCTCCTATAATTCACCCCTCCACTTT
>TRBV27|NA|TRBJ1-5|NA|14
CASSPNRVRQPQHF
TGTGCCAGCAGCCCTAACAGGGTGAGGCAGCCCCAGCATTTT
>TRBV2|NA|TRBJ2-1|NA|13
CASSDAVYNEQFF
TGTGCCAGCAGTGACGCAGTCTACAATGAGCAGTTCTTC
>TRBV7-6|NA|TRBJ2-1|TRBD2|17
CASSADGTGGVYNEQFF
TGTGCCAGCAGCGCGGATGGGACGGGGGGTGTCTACAATGAGCAGTTCTTC
>TRBV29-1|NA|TRBJ1-5|TRBD1|12
CSVGQGQQPQHF
TGCAGCGTTGGACAGGGGCAACAGCCCCAGCATTTT
>TRBV2|NA|TRBJ2-3|TRBD2|15
CASSDGRGYTDTQYF
TGTGCCAGCAGTGATGGGCGGGGGTACACAGATACGCAGTATTTT
>TRBV7-9|NA|TRBJ1-6|NA|15
CASSPSSRGNSPLHF
TGTGCCAGCAGCCCTAGTTCCCGGGGGAATTCACCCCTCCACTTT
>TRBV28|NA|TRBJ1-5|TRBD1|16
CASSLSAGGFNQPQHF
TGTGCCAGCAGTTTATCGGCAGGGGGTTTCAATCAGCCCCAGCATTTT
>TRBV19|NA|TRBJ1-2|TRBD1|14
CASTIDRARYGYTF
TGTGCCAGTACCATAGACAGGGCCCGCTATGGCTACACCTTC
>TRBV28|once|TRBJ1-5|NA|15
CASSLRGQGNQPQHF
TGTGCCAGCAGTTTACGGGGCCAGGGGAATCAGCCCCAGCATTTT
>TRBV7-2|once|TRBJ2-2|TRBD2|15
CASSLAGGHTGELFF
TGTGCCAGCAGCCTAGCGGGGGGTCACACCGGGGAGCTGTTTTTT
>TRBV27|NA|TRBJ2-4|NA|15
CASRAGGLAKNIQYF
TGTGCCAGCAGAGCAGGGGGGCTAGCCAAAAACATTCAGTACTTC
>TRBV11-2|NA|TRBJ2-1|NA|14
CASSLGTVYNEQFF
TGTGCCAGCAGCTTAGGGACAGTCTACAATGAGCAGTTCTTC
>TRBV2|NA|TRBJ2-3|TRBD1|15
CASRATGANTDTQYF
TGTGCCAGCAGAGCTACAGGGGCGAACACAGATACGCAGTATTTT
>TRBV4-2|NA|TRBJ1-6|TRBD1|21
CASSQDPAGQGPSSYNSPLHF
TGTGCCAGCAGCCAAGATCCGGCGGGACAGGGTCCCAGCTCCTATAATTCACCCCTCCACTTT
>TRBV5-1|NA|TRBJ1-4|NA|17
CASTPDYARGSNEKLFF
TGCGCCAGCACCCCGGATTACGCGCGGGGCTCTAATGAAAAACTGTTTTTT
>TRBV28|NA|TRBJ2-7|TRBD1|17
CASSSSRLGGDSYEQYF
TGTGCCAGCAGTTCCTCTCGTTTAGGGGGCGATTCCTACGAGCAGTACTTC
>TRBV6-5|NA|TRBJ2-1|TRBD1|14
CASRGQPLYNEQFF
TGTGCCAGCAGGGGACAGCCACTCTACAATGAGCAGTTCTTC
>TRBV28|NA|TRBJ2-7|TRBD1|15
CASSFVGDRVRSAYF
TGTGCCAGCAGTTTCGTGGGGGACAGGGTGAGGTCCGCCTACTTC
>TRBV7-9|NA|TRBJ1-5|NA|12
CASSLDTQPQHF
TGTGCCAGCAGCTTAGACACCCAGCCCCAGCATTTT
>TRBV18|NA|TRBJ1-5|NA|15
CASSPNYRSNQPQHF
TGTGCCAGCTCACCAAACTATAGGAGCAATCAGCCCCAGCATTTT
>TRBV7-2|NA|TRBJ2-3|NA|15
CASSWSGVRGDTQYF
TGTGCCAGCAGCTGGTCAGGGGTTCGTGGAGATACGCAGTATTTT
>TRBV4-1|NA|TRBJ2-3|NA|13
CASSQVGTDTQYF
TGCGCCAGCAGCCAAGTCGGCACAGATACGCAGTATTTT
>TRBV19|NA|TRBJ1-5|TRBD1|14
CASSPDRSNQPQHF
TGTGCCAGTAGCCCGGACAGGTCCAATCAGCCCCAGCATTTT
>TRBV25-1|NA|TRBJ1-4|TRBD1|17
CASSEFHRTGVNEKLFF
TGTGCCAGCAGTGAATTCCATCGGACAGGGGTTAATGAAAAACTGTTTTTT